Listed below are T cell receptor beta chains from one sample, sequenced in a study of early T cells in non-severe SARS-CoV-2 infection. Each CDR3 protein is one row after TCRdb ran MiXCR on the 5' RACE reads. Altogether roughly 56,000 distinct CDR3 sequences are present, roughly 15% being singletons, with the ten largest covering approximately 4%. The input for sequencing was whole blood, taken at baseline. All receptors come from an adult who was a healthcare worker with PCR-confirmed SARS-CoV-2 infection or an uninfected control (not recorded which). Both conserved end residues are part of each CDR3. A D gene is named only where the DNA matches it firmly. A clone size is listed for some rows: how often the clone was seen (once, few, many), or a class if it is expanded.

v_gene	j_gene	d_gene	abundance	CDR3nt	CDR3aa
TRBV6-1	TRBJ1-5	-	many	TGTGCCAGCAGTGTGGGACCCGGGAGGGCCCAGCATTTT	CASSVGPGRAQHF
TRBV13	TRBJ2-7	TRBD1	-	TGTGCCAGCGCCACCGGGACAGCGACCTACGAGCAGTACTTC	CASATGTATYEQYF
TRBV6-5	TRBJ2-1	TRBD2	few	TGTGCCAGCAGTTACTTGCCTAGCGGGACAATCAATGAGCAGTTCTTC	CASSYLPSGTINEQFF
TRBV5-1	TRBJ2-3	-	-	TGCGCCAGCAGCTTGGCAGTAGGCACAGATACGCAGTATTTT	CASSLAVGTDTQYF
TRBV5-1	TRBJ2-1	TRBD1	many	TGCGCCAGCAGCTTGGCCGGGACAGGGACGCACAATGAGCAGTTCTTC	CASSLAGTGTHNEQFF
TRBV4-2	TRBJ2-7	-	many	TGTGCCAGCAGCCAAGATCTAACCTGGGCCCTAATCGAGCAGTACTTC	CASSQDLTWALIEQYF
TRBV10-2	TRBJ2-6	-	-	TGCGCCAGCAGTCTTGGGGCTGGGGCCAACGTCCTGACTTTC	CASSLGAGANVLTF
TRBV29-1	TRBJ1-1	-	-	TGCAGCGTAAAGACACTCACCACTGAAGCTTTCTTT	CSVKTLTTEAFF
TRBV6-6	TRBJ2-1	TRBD1	-	TGTGCCAGCAGTCCCGGGACAGGGTTGCATGAGCAGTTCTTC	CASSPGTGLHEQFF
TRBV3-1	TRBJ2-7	-	few	TGTGCCAGCAGCCCCAGGGACGGTTCCTACGAGCAGTACTTC	CASSPRDGSYEQYF
TRBV20-1	TRBJ1-2	-	many	TGCAGTGCCAACATCGGGGCCTATGGCTACACCTTC	CSANIGAYGYTF
TRBV6-5	TRBJ1-2	TRBD1	-	TGTGCCAGCAGTTACAAGTGGACAGGGGAAAACTTCGGCTATGGCTACACCTTC	CASSYKWTGENFGYGYTF
TRBV18	TRBJ2-7	TRBD1	-	TGTGCCAGCTCACAGGGGACAGATCAGTGGCAGTACTTC	CASSQGTDQWQYF
TRBV27	TRBJ1-3	-	-	TGTGCCAGCAGTTTGCCTGGAAACACCATATATTTT	CASSLPGNTIYF
TRBV5-1	TRBJ2-3	-	-	TGCGCCAGCAAAGGTGGCTGGGATACGCAGTATTTT	CASKGGWDTQYF
TRBV7-9	TRBJ1-1	-	few	TGTGCCAGCAGTTTAAGAGAGGGCCTAGGGGAAGCTTTCTTT	CASSLREGLGEAFF
TRBV21-1	TRBJ2-7	-	few	TGTGCCAGCAGGGACCGGGGCCCGGCCTACGAGCAGTACTTC	CASRDRGPAYEQYF
TRBV6-6	TRBJ2-3	-	many	TGTGCCAGCAGTTATCGACCGATCGGAAGCACAGATACGCAGTATTTT	CASSYRPIGSTDTQYF
TRBV19	TRBJ2-3	-	-	TGTGCCAGTAATACCGGACAAACAGATACGCAGTATTTT	CASNTGQTDTQYF